This TCR beta chain was recorded in a study of T cells in Graves' hyperthyroidism and ophthalmopathy. Study overall: Blood was drawn when the patient was first diagnosed and still untreated.

RNA transcripts gave rise to amplified TCR beta CDR3 regions. The HTBI primer set served for first-round RT-PCR of the TCR CDR3. TCRdb analysed the multiplex PCR reads with MiXCR anew, one entry per CDR3 protein. The repertoire holds approximately 740,000 distinct CDR3 sequences, with 14% as singletons. This CDR3 has 14 amino acids. Per germline, CDR1 SGHTS and CDR2 YDEGEE. Trimming stripped 4 bases from V and 8 bases from J, with 15 bases between. The genes are TRBV5-8 and TRBJ1-4, with D possibly being TRBD1 (6 bases). The specimen sequenced was blood. This receptor was obtained from a woman in her late teens or twenties with Graves' hyperthyroidism. The CDR3 loop reads CASSHDRTGEKLFF. The CDR3 DNA reads TGTGCCAGCAGCCACGACAGGACCGGGGAAAAACTGTTTTTT.